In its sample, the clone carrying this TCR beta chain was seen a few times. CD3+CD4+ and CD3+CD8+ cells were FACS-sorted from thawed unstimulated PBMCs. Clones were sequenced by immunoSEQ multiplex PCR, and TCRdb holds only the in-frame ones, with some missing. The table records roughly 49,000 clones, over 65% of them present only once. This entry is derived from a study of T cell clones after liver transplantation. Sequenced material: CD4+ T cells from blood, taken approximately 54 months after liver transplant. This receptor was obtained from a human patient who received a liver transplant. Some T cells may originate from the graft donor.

The CDR3 sequence: CASSLGGPNQPQHF. CDR3 in DNA: TGTGCCAGCAGTTTGGGAGGTCCCAATCAGCCCCAGCATTTT. V gene TRBV28 combines with J gene TRBJ1-5; D gene unclear. The CDR3 is 14 residues long. CDR1 MDHEN and CDR2 SYDVKM come from the germline V gene. Deletions cut 3 bases from V and 3 bases from J, with 9 bases between.